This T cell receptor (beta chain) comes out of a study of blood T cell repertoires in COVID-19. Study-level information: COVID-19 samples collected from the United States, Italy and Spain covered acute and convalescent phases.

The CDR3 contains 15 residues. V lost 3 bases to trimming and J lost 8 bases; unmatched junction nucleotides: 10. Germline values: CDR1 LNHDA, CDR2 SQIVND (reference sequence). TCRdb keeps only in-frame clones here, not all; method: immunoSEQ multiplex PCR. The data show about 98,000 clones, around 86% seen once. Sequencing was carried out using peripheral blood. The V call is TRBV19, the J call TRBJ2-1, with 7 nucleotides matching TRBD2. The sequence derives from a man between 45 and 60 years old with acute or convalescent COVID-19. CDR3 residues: CASSMRLAVGDEQFF. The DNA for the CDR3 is TGTGCCAGTAGTATGCGGCTAGCGGTGGGGGATGAGCAGTTCTTC.